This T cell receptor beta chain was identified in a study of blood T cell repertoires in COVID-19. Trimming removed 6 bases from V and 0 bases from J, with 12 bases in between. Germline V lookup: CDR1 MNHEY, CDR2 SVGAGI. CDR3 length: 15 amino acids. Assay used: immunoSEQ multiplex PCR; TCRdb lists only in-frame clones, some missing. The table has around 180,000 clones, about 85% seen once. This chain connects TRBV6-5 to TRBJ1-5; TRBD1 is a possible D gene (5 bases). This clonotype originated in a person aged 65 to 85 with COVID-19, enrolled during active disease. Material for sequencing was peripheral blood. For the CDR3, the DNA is TGTGCCAGCAGCTCCGGGACTGATAGCAATCAGCCCCAGCATTTT. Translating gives CASSSGTDSNQPQHF.